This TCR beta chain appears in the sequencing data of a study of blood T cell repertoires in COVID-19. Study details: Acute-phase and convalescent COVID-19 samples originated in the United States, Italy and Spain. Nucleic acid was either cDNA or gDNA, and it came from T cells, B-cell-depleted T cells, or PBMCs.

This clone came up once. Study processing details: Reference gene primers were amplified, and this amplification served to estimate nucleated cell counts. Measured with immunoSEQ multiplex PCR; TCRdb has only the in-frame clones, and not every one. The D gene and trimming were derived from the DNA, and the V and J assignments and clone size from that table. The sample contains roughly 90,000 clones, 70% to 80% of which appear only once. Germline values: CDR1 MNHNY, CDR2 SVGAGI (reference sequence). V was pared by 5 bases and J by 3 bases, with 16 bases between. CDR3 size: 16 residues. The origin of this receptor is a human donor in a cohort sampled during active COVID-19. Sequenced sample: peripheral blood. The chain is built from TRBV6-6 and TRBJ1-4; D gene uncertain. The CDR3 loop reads CASSTRPTGANEKLFF. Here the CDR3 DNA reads TGTGCCAGCAGTACTCGCCCCACTGGAGCTAATGAAAAACTGTTTTTT.